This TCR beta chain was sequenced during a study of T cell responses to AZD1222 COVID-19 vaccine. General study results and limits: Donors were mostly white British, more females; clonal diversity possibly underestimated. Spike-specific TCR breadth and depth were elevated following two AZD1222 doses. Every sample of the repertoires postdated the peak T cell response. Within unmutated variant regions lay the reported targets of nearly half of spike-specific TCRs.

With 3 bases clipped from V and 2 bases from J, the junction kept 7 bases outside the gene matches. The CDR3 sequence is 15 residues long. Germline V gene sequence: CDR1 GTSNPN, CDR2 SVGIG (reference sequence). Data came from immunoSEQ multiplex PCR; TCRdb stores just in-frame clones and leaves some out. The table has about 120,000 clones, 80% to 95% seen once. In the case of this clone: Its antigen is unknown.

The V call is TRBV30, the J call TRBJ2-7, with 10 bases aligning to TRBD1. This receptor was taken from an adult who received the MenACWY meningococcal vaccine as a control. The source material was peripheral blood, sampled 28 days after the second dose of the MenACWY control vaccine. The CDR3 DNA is TGTGCCTGGAGGTTTGGCGGGACAGGGGCCTACGAGCAGTACTTC. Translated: CAWRFGGTGAYEQYF.